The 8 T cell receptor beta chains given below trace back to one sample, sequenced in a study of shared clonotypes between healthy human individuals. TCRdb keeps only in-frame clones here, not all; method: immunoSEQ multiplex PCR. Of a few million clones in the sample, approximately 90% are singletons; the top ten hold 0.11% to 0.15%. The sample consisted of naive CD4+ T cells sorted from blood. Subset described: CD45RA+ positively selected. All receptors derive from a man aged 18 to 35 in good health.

The DNA for the CDR3 is TGTGCCTGGAGTCCAGCCCTGGGGGCTGAAGCTTTCTTT. Translating gives CAWSPALGAEAFF. The chain employs TRBV30 and TRBJ1-1; possible D gene TRBD1, 5 bases. Germline V gene sequence: CDR1 GTSNPN, CDR2 SVGIG (reference sequence). V lost 2 bases and J 6 bases, leaving 13 bases between the germline ends. The CDR3 contains 13 residues.

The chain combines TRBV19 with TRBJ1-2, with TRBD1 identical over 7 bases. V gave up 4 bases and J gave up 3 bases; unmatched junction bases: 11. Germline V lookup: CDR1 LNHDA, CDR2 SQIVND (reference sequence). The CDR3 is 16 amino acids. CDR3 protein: CASSRLLGGGYYGYTF. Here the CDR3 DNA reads TGTGCCAGTAGTAGGCTTTTAGGGGGCGGATACTATGGCTACACCTTC.

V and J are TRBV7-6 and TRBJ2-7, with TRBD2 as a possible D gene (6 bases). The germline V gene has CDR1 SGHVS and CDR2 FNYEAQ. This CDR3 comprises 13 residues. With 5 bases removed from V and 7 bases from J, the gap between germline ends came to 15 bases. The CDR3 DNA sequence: TGTGCCAGCAGCCTGGACCCGGCGGGGGAGCAGTACTTC. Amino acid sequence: CASSLDPAGEQYF.

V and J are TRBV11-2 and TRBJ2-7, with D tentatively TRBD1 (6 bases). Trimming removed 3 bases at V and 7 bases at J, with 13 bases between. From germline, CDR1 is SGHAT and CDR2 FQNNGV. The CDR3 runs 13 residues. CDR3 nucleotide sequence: TGTGCCAGCAGCTTTGGGGTAGGGGGTGAGCAGTACTTC. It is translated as CASSFGVGGEQYF.

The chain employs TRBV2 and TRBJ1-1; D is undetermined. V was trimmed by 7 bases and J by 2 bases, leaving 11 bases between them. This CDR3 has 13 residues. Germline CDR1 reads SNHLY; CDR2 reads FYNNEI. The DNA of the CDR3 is TGTGCCAGCATCGCGGAGCCCAACACTGAAGCTTTCTTT. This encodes CASIAEPNTEAFF.

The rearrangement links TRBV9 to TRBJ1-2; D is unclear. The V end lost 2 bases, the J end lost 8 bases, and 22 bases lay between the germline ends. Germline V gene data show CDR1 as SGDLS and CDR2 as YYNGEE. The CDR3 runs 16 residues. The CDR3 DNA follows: TGTGCCAGCAGCGTCCATTCGGGCCTACCATCACCGGGCTACACCTTC. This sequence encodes CASSVHSGLPSPGYTF. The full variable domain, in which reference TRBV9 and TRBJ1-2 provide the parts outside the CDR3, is DSGVTQTPKHLITATGQRVTLRCSPRSGDLSVYWYQQSLDQGLQFLIQYYNGEERAKGNILERFSAQQFPDLHSELNLSSLELGDSALYFCASSVHSGLPSPGYTFGSGTRLTVV.

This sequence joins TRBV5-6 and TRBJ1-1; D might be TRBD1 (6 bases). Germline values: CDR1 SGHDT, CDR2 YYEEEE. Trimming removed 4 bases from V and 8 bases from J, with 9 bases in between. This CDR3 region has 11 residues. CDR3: CASSRRGEAFF. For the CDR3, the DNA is TGTGCCAGCAGCCGGAGGGGGGAAGCTTTCTTT.

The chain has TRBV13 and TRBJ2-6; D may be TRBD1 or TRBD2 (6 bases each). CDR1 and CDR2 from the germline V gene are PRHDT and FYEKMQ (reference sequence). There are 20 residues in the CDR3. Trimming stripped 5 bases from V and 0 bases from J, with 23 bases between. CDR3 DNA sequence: TGTGCCAGCAGCCCGCGGGAAGGGGGTCTCCTTCGCTCTGGGGCCAACGTCCTGACTTTC. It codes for CASSPREGGLLRSGANVLTF.